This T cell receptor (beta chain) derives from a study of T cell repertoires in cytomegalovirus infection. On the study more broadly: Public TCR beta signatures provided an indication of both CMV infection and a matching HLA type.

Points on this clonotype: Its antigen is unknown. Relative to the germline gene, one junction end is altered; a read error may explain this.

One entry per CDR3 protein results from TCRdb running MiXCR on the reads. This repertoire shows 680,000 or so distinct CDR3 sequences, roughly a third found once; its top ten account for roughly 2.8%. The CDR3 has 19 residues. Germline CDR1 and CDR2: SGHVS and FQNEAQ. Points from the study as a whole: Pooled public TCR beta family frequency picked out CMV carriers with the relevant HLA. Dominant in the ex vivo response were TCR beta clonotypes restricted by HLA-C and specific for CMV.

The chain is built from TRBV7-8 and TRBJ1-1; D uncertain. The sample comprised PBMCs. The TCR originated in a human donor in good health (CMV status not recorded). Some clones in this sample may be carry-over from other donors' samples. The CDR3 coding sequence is TGTGCCAGCAGCTTAGGGATCGGGGTTCGAGTGGCCTTGAATACTGAAGCTTTCTTT. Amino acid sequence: CASSLGIGVRVALNTEAFF.